This T cell receptor (beta chain) was identified in a study of shared clonotypes between healthy human individuals. V lost 7 bases and J lost 7, with 14 bases in between. CDR1 and CDR2 from the germline V gene are SNHLY and FYNNEI. This CDR3 has 13 residues. The assay was immunoSEQ multiplex PCR, and TCRdb's table has in-frame clones only and misses some. The data hold roughly 1,500,000 clones, with roughly 98% observed a single time. This TCR was recovered from a young man in good health. The sequenced sample consisted of naive CD4+ T cells sorted from blood. Subset reported: CD45RA+ positively selected. The chain joins TRBV2 to TRBJ1-5; no clear D. CDR3 region: CASMFEGGQPQHF. For the CDR3, the DNA is TGTGCCAGCATGTTTGAGGGCGGCCAGCCCCAGCATTTT. Full variable domain (rest looked up from reference TRBV2 and TRBJ1-5): EPEVTQTPSHQVTQMGQEVILRCVPISNHLYFYWYRQILGQKVEFLVSFYNNEISEKSEIFDDQFSVERPDGSNFTLKIRSTKLEDSAMYFCASMFEGGQPQHFGDGTRLSIL.